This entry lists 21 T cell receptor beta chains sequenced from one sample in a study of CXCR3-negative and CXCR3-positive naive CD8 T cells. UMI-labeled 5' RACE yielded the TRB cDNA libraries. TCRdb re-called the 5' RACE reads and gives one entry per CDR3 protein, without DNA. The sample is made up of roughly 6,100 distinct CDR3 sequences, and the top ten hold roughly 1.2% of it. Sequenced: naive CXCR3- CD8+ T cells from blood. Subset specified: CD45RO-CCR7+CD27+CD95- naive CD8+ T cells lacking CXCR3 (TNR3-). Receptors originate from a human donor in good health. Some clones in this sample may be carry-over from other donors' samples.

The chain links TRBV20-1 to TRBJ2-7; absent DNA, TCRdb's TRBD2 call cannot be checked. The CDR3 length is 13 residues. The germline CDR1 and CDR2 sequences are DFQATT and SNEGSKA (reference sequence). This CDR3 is CSASIAGVDEQYF.

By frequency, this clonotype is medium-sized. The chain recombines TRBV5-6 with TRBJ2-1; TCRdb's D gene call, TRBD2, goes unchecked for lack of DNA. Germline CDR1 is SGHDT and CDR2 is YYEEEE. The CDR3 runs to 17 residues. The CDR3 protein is CASSSPRVRGMWNEQFF.

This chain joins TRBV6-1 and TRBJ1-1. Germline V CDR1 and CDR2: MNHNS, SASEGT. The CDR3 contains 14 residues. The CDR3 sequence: CASRPEGWLTEAFF.

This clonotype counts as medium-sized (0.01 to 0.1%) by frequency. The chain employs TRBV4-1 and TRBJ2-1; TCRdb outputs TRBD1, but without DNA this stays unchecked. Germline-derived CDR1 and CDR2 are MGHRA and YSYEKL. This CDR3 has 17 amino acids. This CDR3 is CASSQVWRTGRYNEQFF.

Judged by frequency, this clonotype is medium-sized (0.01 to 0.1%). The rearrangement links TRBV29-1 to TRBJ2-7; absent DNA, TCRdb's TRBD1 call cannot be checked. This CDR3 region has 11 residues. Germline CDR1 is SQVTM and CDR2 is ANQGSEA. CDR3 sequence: CSVGQSYEQYF.

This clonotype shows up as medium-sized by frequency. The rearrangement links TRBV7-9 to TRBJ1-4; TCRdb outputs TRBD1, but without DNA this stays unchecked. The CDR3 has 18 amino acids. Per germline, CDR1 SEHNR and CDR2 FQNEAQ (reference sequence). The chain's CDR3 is CASSLAPGQWQANEKLFF.

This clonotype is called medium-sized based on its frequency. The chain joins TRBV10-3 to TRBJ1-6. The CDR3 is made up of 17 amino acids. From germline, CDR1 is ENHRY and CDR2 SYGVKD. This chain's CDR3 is CAISDQLGFGYNSPLHF.

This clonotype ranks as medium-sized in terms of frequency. CDR3 in amino acids: CASSPGGSNQPQHF. The chain is built from TRBV7-8 and TRBJ1-5; TCRdb reports TRBD1, a call that lacks DNA to check it against. The CDR3 is 14 residues long. In germline, CDR1 is SGHVS, CDR2 FQNEAQ.

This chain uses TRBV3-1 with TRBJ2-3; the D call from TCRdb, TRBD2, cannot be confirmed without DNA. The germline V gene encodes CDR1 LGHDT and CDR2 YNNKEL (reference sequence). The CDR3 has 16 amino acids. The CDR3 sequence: CASSQGQTGGSQTQYF.

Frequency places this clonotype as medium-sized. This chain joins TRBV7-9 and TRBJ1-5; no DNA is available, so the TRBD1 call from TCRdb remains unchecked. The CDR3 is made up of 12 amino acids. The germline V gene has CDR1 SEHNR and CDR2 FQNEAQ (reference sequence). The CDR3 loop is CASSGGDQPQHF. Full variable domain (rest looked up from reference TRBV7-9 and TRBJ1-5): DTGVSQNPRHKITKRGQNVTFRCDPISEHNRLYWYRQTLGQGPEFLTYFQNEAQLEKSRLLSDRFSAERPKGSFSTLEIQRTEQGDSAMYLCASSGGDQPQHFGDGTRLSIL.

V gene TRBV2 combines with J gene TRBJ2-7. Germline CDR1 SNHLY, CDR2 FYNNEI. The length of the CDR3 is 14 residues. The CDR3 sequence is CASSEALGGTEQYF.

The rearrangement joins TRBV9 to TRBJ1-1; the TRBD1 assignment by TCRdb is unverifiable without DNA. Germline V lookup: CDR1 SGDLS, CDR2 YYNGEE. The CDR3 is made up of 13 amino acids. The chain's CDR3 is CASSPLGGPEAFF.

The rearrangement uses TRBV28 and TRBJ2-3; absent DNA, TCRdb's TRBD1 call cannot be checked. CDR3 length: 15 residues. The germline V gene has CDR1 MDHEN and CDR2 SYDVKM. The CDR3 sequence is CASSLFGMGPDTQYF.

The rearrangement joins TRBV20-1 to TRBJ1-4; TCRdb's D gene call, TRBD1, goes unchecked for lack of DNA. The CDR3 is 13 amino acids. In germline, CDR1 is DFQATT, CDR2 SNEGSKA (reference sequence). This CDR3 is CSAGDGASEKLFF.

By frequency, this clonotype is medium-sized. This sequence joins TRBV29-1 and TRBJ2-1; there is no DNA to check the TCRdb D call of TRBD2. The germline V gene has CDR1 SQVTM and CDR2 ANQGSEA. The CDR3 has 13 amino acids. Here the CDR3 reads CSVLRESGNEQFF.

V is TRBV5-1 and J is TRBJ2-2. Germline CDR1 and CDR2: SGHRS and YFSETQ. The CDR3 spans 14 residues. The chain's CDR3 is CASSLGSNTGELFF.

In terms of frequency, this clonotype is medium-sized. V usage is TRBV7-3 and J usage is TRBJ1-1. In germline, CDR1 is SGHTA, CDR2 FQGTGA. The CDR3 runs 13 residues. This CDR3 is CASSLTGNTEAFF.

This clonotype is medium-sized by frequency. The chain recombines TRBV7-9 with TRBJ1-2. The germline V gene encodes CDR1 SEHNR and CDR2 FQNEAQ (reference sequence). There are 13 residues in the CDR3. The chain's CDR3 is CASSLADSYGYTF.

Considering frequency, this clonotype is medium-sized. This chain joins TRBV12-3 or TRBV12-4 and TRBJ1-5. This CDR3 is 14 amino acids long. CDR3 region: CASSYVSARESQHF.

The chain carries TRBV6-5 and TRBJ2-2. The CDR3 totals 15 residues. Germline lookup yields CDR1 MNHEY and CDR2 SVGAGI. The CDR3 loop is CASSYPSGSTGELFF.

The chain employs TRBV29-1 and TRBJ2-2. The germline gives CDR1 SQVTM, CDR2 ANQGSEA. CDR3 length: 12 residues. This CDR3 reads CSVDLNTGELFF.